One sample yielded the 7 T cell receptor beta chains listed below, sequenced in a study of shared clonotypes between healthy human individuals. Assay used: immunoSEQ multiplex PCR; TCRdb lists only in-frame clones, some missing. The table shows about 2 million clones, with 85% to 95% occurring only once. Sequencing input: naive CD4+ T cells sorted from blood. Subset in this sample: CD45RA+ positively selected. The receptors were sampled from a man between 18 and 29 years old in good health.

This clone was observed once. The V gene is TRBV19, the J gene TRBJ2-7; 9 nucleotides match TRBD1. This CDR3 has 16 residues. The V gene end was trimmed by 4 bases and the J gene end by 2 bases; junction bases not matched to a gene: 9. Germline-derived CDR1 and CDR2 are LNHDA and SQIVND (reference sequence). The DNA of the CDR3 is TGTGCCAGTAGTAGAACAGGGGGCACCTCACCCTACGAGCAGTACTTC. Its protein is CASSRTGGTSPYEQYF.

Ten or more counts support this clone. The chain joins TRBV2 to TRBJ2-1; no definite D call. The germline CDR1 and CDR2 sequences are SNHLY and FYNNEI. V was shortened by 4 bases and J by 2 bases, with 3 bases between the two germline ends. CDR3 length: 12 residues. The CDR3 nucleotides read TGTGCCAGCAGTGTTGCCTACAATGAGCAGTTCTTC. As protein: CASSVAYNEQFF.

This clone was detected once. The identical CDR3 is also encoded by other nucleotide sequences in the sample. The rearrangement links TRBV6-5 to TRBJ2-7; TRBD2 agrees at 11 bases. CDR3 length equals 14 residues. Looked up from germline, CDR1 is MNHEY and CDR2 is SVGAGI. The junction had 5 bases not matched to a gene; V was cut back by 6 bases and J by 4 bases. The CDR3 region has the DNA TGTGCCAGCAGGCGGACTAGCGGGTTGTACGAGCAGTACTTC. Amino acid sequence: CASRRTSGLYEQYF.

A single count supports this clone. The rearrangement links TRBV11-3 to TRBJ1-1; no clear D. CDR3 length: 13 amino acids. CDR1 is SGHNT, CDR2 YENEEA, per germline. Trimming took off 5 bases at V and 2 bases at J, with 9 bases between the two ends. CDR3 protein: CASSPGQNTEAFF. The CDR3 DNA sequence: TGTGCCAGCAGCCCGGGTCAAAACACTGAAGCTTTCTTT.

This chain joins TRBV7-8 and TRBJ1-1; D unclear. The CDR3 runs to 11 residues. The V end lost 1 base, the J end lost 10 bases, and 7 bases lay between the germline ends. CDR1 and CDR2 (germline): SGHVS, FQNEAQ. The CDR3 is CASSLGAGAFF. The CDR3 DNA follows: TGTGCCAGCAGCTTAGGAGCGGGAGCTTTCTTT.

The chain recombines TRBV11-2 with TRBJ1-2; the D gene is possibly TRBD1 (6 bases). Trimming removed 0 bases at V and 8 bases at J, with 16 bases between. The germline V gene has CDR1 SGHAT and CDR2 FQNNGV. This CDR3 has 15 residues. CDR3 protein: CASSLDTGHSEGYTF. In nucleotides, the CDR3 is TGTGCCAGCAGCTTAGACACGGGACACTCTGAGGGCTACACCTTC.

V is TRBV7-9 and J is TRBJ2-3; 11 bases agree with TRBD1. CDR1 SEHNR and CDR2 FQNEAQ come from the germline V gene (reference sequence). V shed 5 bases and J 13 bases; nucleotides not matched to a gene: 8. This CDR3 has 13 residues. The CDR3 here is CASSAPGTGGKYF. In nucleotides, the CDR3 is TGTGCCAGCAGCGCCCCCGGGACAGGGGGGAAGTATTTT.